This entry is about one TCR beta chain. TCRdb keeps only in-frame clones here, not all; method: immunoSEQ multiplex PCR. The table lists approximately 150,000 clones, roughly 80% of them singletons. The length of the CDR3 is 16 residues. From germline, CDR1 is KGHSH and CDR2 LQKENI. Germline trimming cut 3 bases from V and 4 bases from J; bases unmatched to any gene: 7. This sample is drawn from a study of blood T cell repertoires in COVID-19. The overall study: Samples of COVID-19 (acute and convalescent) were obtained from the United States, Italy and Spain.

The chain combines TRBV18 with TRBJ2-1; 9 bases fit TRBD2. The sequenced material came from peripheral blood. This clonotype was sampled from a man over 45 with active or convalescent COVID-19. The CDR3 nucleotides read TGTGCCAGCTCACCCCCGTCAAGCGGGGGGTACAATGAGCAGTTCTTC. Translated: CASSPPSSGGYNEQFF. Full variable domain (missing parts from reference TRBV18 and TRBJ2-1): NAGVMQNPRHLVRRRGQEARLRCSPMKGHSHVYWYRQLPEEGLKFMVYLQKENIIDESGMPKERFSAEFPKEGPSILRIQQVVRGDSAAYFCASSPPSSGGYNEQFFGPGTRLTVL.